What follows describes a single T cell receptor beta chain. Looked up from germline, CDR1 is MNHEY and CDR2 is SMNVEV (reference sequence). The CDR3 consists of 12 residues. These data are taken from a study of cytomegalovirus exposure and HLA in healthy donors. It was with 60 Vbeta and 13 Jbeta primers that the PCR ran. Generated by immunoSEQ multiplex PCR, the TCRdb table keeps only in-frame clones and is missing some. The sample has a few hundred thousand clones, around nine tenths seen once; the top ten hold more than 2%. The rearrangement links TRBV27 to TRBJ1-5; D is possibly TRBD1 (6 bases). The clonotype comes from a woman younger than 35 in good health and CMV-seronegative. Sequences were obtained from PBMCs. CDR3 sequence (DNA): TGTGCGGCCGGGGGGCCGAATCAGCCCCAGCATTTT. Its protein is CAAGGPNQPQHF.